This entry lists 3 T cell receptor beta chains sequenced from one sample in a study of blood T cell repertoires in COVID-19. The repertoire was sequenced with immunoSEQ multiplex PCR; TCRdb's copy has only in-frame clones and lacks some. The sample yields 200,000 to 250,000 clones, roughly four fifths seen once. Sequencing used peripheral blood. Every receptor here comes from a woman under 30 with acute or convalescent COVID-19.

The chain carries TRBV5-6 and TRBJ2-7, with 8 nucleotides matching TRBD1. V lost 0 bases to trimming and J lost 4 bases; unmatched junction nucleotides: 6. Germline V gene sequence: CDR1 SGHDT, CDR2 YYEEEE. CDR3 length: 15 amino acids. For the CDR3, the DNA is TGTGCCAGCAGCTTGGACGGGACAGGTTTTTACGAGCAGTACTTC. This translates into CASSLDGTGFYEQYF.

This clone was seen only a few times. The chain combines TRBV15 with TRBJ1-4; tentative D call: TRBD1 (5 bases). The CDR3 contains 15 residues. Deletions cut 0 bases from V and 5 bases from J, with 10 bases between. The germline V gene has CDR1 LNHNV and CDR2 YYDKDF (reference sequence). The CDR3: CATSRDFGGNEKLFF. CDR3 nucleotides: TGTGCCACCAGCAGAGATTTCGGGGGGAATGAAAAACTGTTTTTT.

This chain links TRBV28 with TRBJ2-1; 13 nucleotides align to TRBD2. The V gene's germline CDR1 is MDHEN and CDR2 SYDVKM. With V trimmed by 5 bases and J by 9 bases, 7 bases remained unmatched. The CDR3 spans 15 residues. CDR3 in DNA: TGTGCCAGCAGTCCGCCGGGACTAGCGGGAAGTGAGCAGTTCTTC. As protein: CASSPPGLAGSEQFF.